These 9 T cell receptor beta chains were all obtained from the same sample, sequenced in a study of blood T cell repertoires in COVID-19. The assay was immunoSEQ multiplex PCR, and TCRdb's table has in-frame clones only and misses some. The table lists roughly 290,000 clones, 80% to 90% of them singletons. Sequenced input: PBMCs or T cells enriched from blood (not recorded which). The receptor set was obtained from a man aged 30 to 45 who had recovered from COVID-19.

The chain carries TRBV6-5 and TRBJ1-1; TRBD1 is a possible D gene (6 bases). Trimming removed 6 bases at V and 4 bases at J, with 15 bases between. Germline V gene lookup returns CDR1 MNHEY and CDR2 SVGAGI. This CDR3 contains 14 residues. The CDR3 loop is CASSSRGFGTEAFF. CDR3 DNA: TGTGCCAGCAGCTCGAGGGGGTTCGGCACTGAAGCTTTCTTT.

This chain uses TRBV3-1 (or the pseudogene TRBV3-2) with TRBJ1-1; the D is unclear. The CDR3 sequence is 13 residues long. Trimming left V 2 bases short and J 5 bases short, with 9 bases between. Germline V gene data show CDR1 as LGHDT and CDR2 as YNNKEL (reference sequence). In DNA form, the CDR3 reads TGTGCCAGCAGCCAATTTCCAGGTACTGAAGCTTTCTTT. Translated, it gives CASSQFPGTEAFF.

This clone was seen only a few times. V gene TRBV10-2 combines with J gene TRBJ1-2; 7 bases align to TRBD1. CDR1 is WSHSY and CDR2 is SAAADI in the germline V gene. The ends lost 7 bases at V and 0 bases at J; junction bases unmatched: 8. The CDR3 covers 15 residues. The CDR3 nucleotides read TGCGCCAGCACCGGGACAGCAATCGCTAACTATGGCTACACCTTC. Protein: CASTGTAIANYGYTF.

This clone was observed a few times. This chain links TRBV4-1 with TRBJ2-7, with 11 bases identical to TRBD1. From germline, CDR1 is MGHRA and CDR2 YSYEKL. The CDR3 has 18 amino acids. The ends lost 0 bases at V and 3 bases at J; junction bases unmatched: 10. The CDR3 spells CASSQDPGQGARDYEQYF. DNA for the CDR3: TGCGCCAGCAGCCAAGATCCCGGACAGGGGGCGCGAGACTACGAGCAGTACTTC.

This chain connects TRBV19 to TRBJ2-1; D is unclear. Trimming removed 4 bases at V and 4 bases at J, with 14 bases between. Germline V gene lookup returns CDR1 LNHDA and CDR2 SQIVND (reference sequence). This CDR3 contains 15 residues. CDR3 loop: CASSRALLGYNEQFF. The CDR3 nucleotides are TGTGCCAGTAGTAGGGCTCTGTTAGGTTACAATGAGCAGTTCTTC.

The rearrangement links TRBV10-2 to TRBJ2-1; D not certain. The V end lost 4 bases, the J end lost 4 bases, and 8 bases lay between the germline ends. This CDR3 region has 13 residues. The germline gives CDR1 WSHSY, CDR2 SAAADI. The CDR3 DNA sequence: TGCGCCAGCAGTGGTACAGAATACAATGAGCAGTTCTTC. Amino acids: CASSGTEYNEQFF.

The chain carries TRBV12-3 or TRBV12-4 and TRBJ1-1; D gene unclear. Between the trimmed V and J ends, which lost 4 bases and 0 bases, there was a span of 6 bases. This CDR3 has 13 amino acids. The chain's CDR3 is CASSSQMNTEAFF. As DNA, the CDR3 is TGTGCCAGCAGTTCCCAGATGAACACTGAAGCTTTCTTT.

The rearrangement joins TRBV14 to TRBJ2-7; 12 bases fit TRBD1. V was pared by 2 bases and J by 6 bases, with 5 bases of the junction left unmatched. This CDR3 is built from 15 residues. CDR1 is SGHDN, CDR2 FVKESK, per germline. The chain's CDR3 is CASSQPGQGAFEQYF. DNA for the CDR3: TGTGCCAGCAGCCAACCGGGACAGGGGGCTTTCGAGCAGTACTTC. Full variable domain (remainder filled in from reference TRBV14 and TRBJ2-7): EAGVTQFPSHSVIEKGQTVTLRCDPISGHDNLYWYRRVMGKEIKFLLHFVKESKQDESGMPNNRFLAERTGGTYSTLKVQPAELEDSGVYFCASSQPGQGAFEQYFGPGTRLTVT.

The CDR3, as DNA: TGTGCCAGCAGCCCTCTCGGTGGGGGACACACAAACTATGGCTACACCTTC. Amino acids: CASSPLGGGHTNYGYTF. V usage is TRBV4-2 and J usage is TRBJ1-2; possibly TRBD1 for D (6 bases). Germline V gene data show CDR1 as LGHNA and CDR2 as YNFKEQ. This CDR3 spans 17 amino acids. V was cut by 4 bases and J by 2 bases, with 20 bases left in between.